Reported below is one T cell receptor (beta chain). Its cognate antigen is unknown. Germline loops: CDR1 SEHNR, CDR2 FQNEAQ (reference sequence). The J segment lost 4 bases and the V segment lost 0 bases, leaving 5 bases of the junction unmatched. The CDR3 extends over 17 amino acids. Time point defined: late sampling 161 to 241 days after vaccination in a few convalescent patients. Indicated treatment: approximately 11-day PBMC culture with coronavirus spike peptide pools or control peptides (ViraFEST assay). ViraFEST relied on peptide pools to expand antigen-specific T cells; the TCRs were sequenced afterward. The data were obtained in a study of vaccination and CD4 T cells after COVID-19. The overall study: SARS-CoV-2 PCR on nasal swabs had been positive for the convalescent patients; several were mild and one was severe. Study findings and constraints: Clonotypes reactive to SARS-CoV-2 had a median that went up from 21 to 38, but not significantly.

Cultured CD4+ T-cell DNA underwent Oncomine TCR Beta short-read sequencing. MiXCR, applied by TCRdb to the PCR reads, yields one record per CDR3 protein. This table has some 23,000 distinct CDR3 sequences, over 40% appearing once. This chain connects TRBV7-9 to TRBJ2-3; 12 bases are a match to TRBD2. The receptor's source is a human donor who had recovered from COVID-19. The source material was CD4+ T cells from blood, cultured in vitro, sampled about 7 months after SARS-CoV-2 vaccination. CDR3 DNA: TGTGCCAGCAGCTTAGCGCAGACTAGCGGGAGCGCAGATACGCAGTATTTT. Amino acid sequence: CASSLAQTSGSADTQYF.